One sample yielded the 32 T cell receptor beta chains listed below, sequenced in a study of blood T cells in healthy people across ages. A sample-barcoded 5' primer and a J-beta primer mix were used in a second PCR of about 7 to 11 cycles. TCRdb fed the 5' RACE reads into MiXCR, producing one record per CDR3 protein. The sample lists 800,000 to 950,000 distinct CDR3 sequences, 29% occurring once. These data were likewise used in another study, on T cells of mothers and their children.

Source material: blood. Receptors originate from a woman aged 40 to 50 in good health.

This clonotype has more than one count but fewer than ten. The rearrangement uses TRBV3-1 and TRBJ1-6, with TRBD1 identical over 8 bases. J lost 3 bases, V lost 1 base, and 5 bases had no gene match. In germline, CDR1 is LGHDT, CDR2 YNNKEL (reference sequence). CDR3 size: 17 residues. CDR3 loop: CASSQGTGNLYNSPLHF. The DNA of the CDR3 is TGTGCCAGCAGCCAAGGGACAGGGAATCTCTATAATTCACCCCTCCACTTT.

V usage is TRBV3-1 and J usage is TRBJ1-1; TRBD1 is a possible D gene (6 bases). The germline gives CDR1 LGHDT, CDR2 YNNKEL (reference sequence). The CDR3 loop spans 14 amino acids. The V and J ends lost 0 bases and 6 bases respectively, with 11 bases between them. CDR3 sequence (DNA): TGTGCCAGCAGCCAAGATGGACAGCGCTCTGAAGCTTTCTTT. It encodes CASSQDGQRSEAFF.

J is TRBJ2-6 and V is TRBV19; 8 positions agree with TRBD1. The CDR3 contains 17 residues. The germline CDR1 and CDR2 sequences are LNHDA and SQIVND (reference sequence). The trim removed 4 bases at V and 2 bases at J, leaving 7 bases unmatched. The CDR3 region is CASSTGQGFTGANVLTF. The CDR3 DNA follows: TGTGCCAGTAGTACCGGACAGGGCTTTACTGGGGCCAACGTCCTGACTTTC.

The V call is TRBV6-1, the J call TRBJ2-1; 8 positions agree with TRBD2. Germline loops: CDR1 MNHNS, CDR2 SASEGT. The CDR3 runs to 17 residues. V gave up 0 bases and J gave up 3 bases; unmatched junction bases: 7. The CDR3 is CASSEAERGGSYNEQFF. In DNA, the CDR3 is TGTGCCAGCAGTGAAGCGGAACGGGGGGGCAGCTACAATGAGCAGTTCTTC.

This clonotype was seen once. Since the CDR3 does not end with the conserved phenylalanine or tryptophan, this likely comes from a read error. The chain carries TRBV5-1 and TRBJ1-2; D is undetermined. V gave up 4 bases and J gave up 1 base, with 5 bases separating them. Germline assignment: CDR1 SGHRS and CDR2 YFSETQ. The CDR3 loop spans 12 amino acids. CDR3 in DNA: TGCGCCAGCAGCGAGGGTAACTATGGCTACACCGTC. Its translation: CASSEGNYGYTV.

This clonotype was seen at least ten times. V is TRBV28 and J is TRBJ2-7, with 10 nucleotides matching TRBD2. The length of the CDR3 is 15 residues. Germline V CDR1 and CDR2: MDHEN, SYDVKM. Trimming took 5 bases from V and 1 from J; bases not matched to a gene: 5. Here the CDR3 reads CASSTSGVASYEQYF. The CDR3, as DNA: TGTGCCAGCAGTACTAGCGGGGTGGCGTCCTACGAGCAGTACTTC.

This clonotype was counted at least ten times. The chain joins TRBV12-5 to TRBJ2-3; the match to TRBD1 covers 7 bases. The CDR3 is made up of 15 amino acids. Looked up from germline, CDR1 is LGHNT and CDR2 is FRNRAP. The J segment lost 6 bases and the V segment lost 6 bases, leaving 12 bases of the junction unmatched. The CDR3 DNA is TGTGCTAGTGGCCTCAGGGCTCAAGGGGGCGATACGCAGTATTTT. Its protein product is CASGLRAQGGDTQYF.

The CDR3 loop is CADSRNGLGGTEAFF. The CDR3 DNA sequence: TGTGCCGACAGCCGGAACGGGTTAGGTGGTACTGAAGCTTTCTTT. V and J are TRBV7-6 and TRBJ1-1; the D gene is possibly TRBD1 (5 bases). V gave up 11 bases and J gave up 5 bases, with 24 bases separating them. The CDR3 is made up of 15 amino acids. Germline V gene data show CDR1 as SGHVS and CDR2 as FNYEAQ.

The chain has TRBV4-1 and TRBJ1-4; D gene uncertain. There are 15 residues in the CDR3. V lost 2 bases, J lost 8 bases, and 15 bases lay in between. Germline V gene lookup returns CDR1 MGHRA and CDR2 YSYEKL. The CDR3 protein is CASSQSPARKEKLFF. The DNA for the CDR3 is TGCGCCAGCAGCCAAAGCCCTGCCCGAAAAGAAAAACTGTTTTTT.

This clonotype was seen ten or more times. This chain joins TRBV28 and TRBJ2-7; D ambiguous. The CDR3 has 11 amino acids. From germline, CDR1 is MDHEN and CDR2 SYDVKM. Trimming pared 6 bases from V and 4 bases from J, leaving 7 bases between. The CDR3 coding sequence is TGTGCCAGCAGATTCCGTTACGAGCAGTACTTC. This translates into CASRFRYEQYF.

The chain is built from TRBV7-2 and TRBJ2-5; the match to TRBD2 covers 11 bases. J gave up 5 bases and V 5 bases, and 10 bases lay outside the gene matches. CDR1 is SGHTA and CDR2 is FQGNSA in the germline V gene. The CDR3 contains 16 residues. CDR3 nucleotide sequence: TGTGCCAGCAGCCGAAGAGGTAGCGGGGGGGCTGAGACCCAGTACTTC. The encoded protein is CASSRRGSGGAETQYF.

This clonotype came up once. V usage is TRBV9 and J usage is TRBJ1-2; a weak D match, TRBD1 (5 bases). The CDR3 contains 14 residues. Germline V lookup: CDR1 SGDLS, CDR2 YYNGEE. V was clipped by 3 bases and J by 4 bases, with 13 bases between them. The CDR3, as DNA: TGTGCCAGCAGCGACGGGACCTTTACCTATGGCTACACCTTC. It encodes CASSDGTFTYGYTF.

The rearrangement links TRBV3-1 to TRBJ1-6; D is unclear. There are 15 residues in the CDR3. Trimming took 1 base from V and 7 from J, leaving 11 bases between them. From germline, CDR1 is LGHDT and CDR2 YNNKEL (reference sequence). The CDR3 reads CASSQARTSNSPLHF. The CDR3 DNA reads TGTGCCAGCAGCCAAGCCCGCACCTCGAATTCACCCCTCCACTTT.

The chain uses TRBV30 and TRBJ1-2, with 11 bases aligning to TRBD1. V lost 0 bases to trimming and J lost 3 bases; unmatched junction nucleotides: 9. There are 17 residues in the CDR3. Germline V lookup: CDR1 GTSNPN, CDR2 SVGIG (reference sequence). The CDR3 here is CAWSVGTGGLPYYGYTF. The CDR3 nucleotides are TGTGCCTGGAGTGTAGGGACAGGGGGGCTTCCCTACTATGGCTACACCTTC.

Ten or more counts support this clonotype. V usage is TRBV3-1 and J usage is TRBJ2-5; 8 bases fit TRBD2. The V gene's germline CDR1 is LGHDT and CDR2 YNNKEL (reference sequence). The CDR3 has 15 residues. The V and J ends lost 1 base and 4 bases, in that order; junction bases with no gene match: 5. In DNA form, the CDR3 reads TGTGCCAGCAGCCAAGCGGGGGGGCCGGTAGAGACCCAGTACTTC. Protein product: CASSQAGGPVETQYF.

This clonotype has at least ten counts. The chain couples TRBV7-2 to TRBJ2-1, with D possibly called TRBD1 or TRBD2 (5 bases each). The CDR3 runs to 17 residues. CDR1 and CDR2 (germline): SGHTA, FQGNSA. Trimming stripped 1 base from V and 2 bases from J, with 15 bases between. CDR3: CASSLGGTSKAYNEQFF. CDR3 DNA: TGTGCCAGCAGCTTAGGGGGGACCTCGAAGGCCTACAATGAGCAGTTCTTC.

The chain employs TRBV5-1 and TRBJ2-5; 13 nucleotides match TRBD2. V trimming: 1 base; J trimming: 2 bases; junction bases outside the gene matches: 2. The CDR3 covers 16 residues. Germline values: CDR1 SGHRS, CDR2 YFSETQ. The CDR3 DNA reads as TGCGCCAGCAGCTTGACTAGCGGGAGGGATCAAGAGACCCAGTACTTC. Translated: CASSLTSGRDQETQYF.

This clonotype showed up just a few times. The chain has TRBV30 and TRBJ1-1; TRBD1 agrees at 7 bases. There are 14 residues in the CDR3. Trimming at V came to 2 bases and at J to 0 bases, leaving 3 bases not matched to a gene. CDR1 is GTSNPN, CDR2 SVGIG, per germline (reference sequence). The CDR3 DNA is TGTGCCTGGAGTCAGGGACAGATGAACACTGAAGCTTTCTTT. Its translation: CAWSQGQMNTEAFF. The entire variable domain, with the rest obtained from reference TRBV30 and TRBJ1-1, is as follows: SQTIHQWPATLVQPVGSPLSLECTVEGTSNPNLYWYRQAAGRGLQLLFYSVGIGQISSEVPQNLSASRPQDRQFILSSKKLLLSDSGFYLCAWSQGQMNTEAFFGQGTRLTVV.

This clonotype was seen ten or more times. The rearrangement links TRBV29-1 to TRBJ2-5; D is uncertain. Trimming took 3 bases from V and 5 from J, leaving 19 bases between them. The CDR3 consists of 15 residues. The germline V gene has CDR1 SQVTM and CDR2 ANQGSEA. The CDR3: CSVERPGFGLETQYF. For the CDR3, the DNA is TGCAGCGTTGAGCGACCGGGCTTCGGGTTGGAGACCCAGTACTTC.

This clonotype came up a few times. The chain is built from TRBV19 and TRBJ2-3; possibly TRBD1 or TRBD2 for D (5 bases each). The germline V and J ends were trimmed by 8 bases and 4 bases, with 10 bases remaining between them. Germline V gene sequence: CDR1 LNHDA, CDR2 SQIVND (reference sequence). This CDR3 has 12 residues. The CDR3 here is CASRQGPDTQYF. CDR3 DNA: TGTGCCAGTCGGCAGGGACCAGATACGCAGTATTTT.

This sequence joins TRBV19 and TRBJ1-5; 7 bases are shared with TRBD1. This CDR3 is 18 amino acids long. Germline trimming cut 7 bases from V and 0 bases from J; bases unmatched to any gene: 15. Germline CDR1 LNHDA, CDR2 SQIVND (reference sequence). The CDR3 loop reads CASNPGTVSEYSNQPQHF. DNA of the CDR3: TGTGCCAGTAACCCCGGGACAGTAAGTGAATATAGCAATCAGCCCCAGCATTTT.

This clonotype showed up just a few times. Here the CDR3 DNA reads TGTGCCAGCATAATCCACCGTGAGAGGGATTATAGCAATCAGCCCCAGCATTTT. This encodes CASIIHRERDYSNQPQHF. The chain recombines TRBV25-1 with TRBJ1-5; D uncertain. This CDR3 is 18 amino acids long. CDR1 MGHDK and CDR2 SYGVNS come from the germline V gene. V lost 7 bases to trimming and J lost 0 bases, with 22 bases between them.

The chain joins TRBV4-1 to TRBJ2-3, with D possibly being TRBD1 (6 bases). The CDR3 extends over 16 amino acids. V lost 0 bases to trimming and J lost 1 base, with 11 bases between them. Germline values: CDR1 MGHRA, CDR2 YSYEKL. The CDR3 spells CASSQDGGRGTDTQYF. Written as DNA, the CDR3 is TGCGCCAGCAGCCAAGATGGGGGCAGGGGCACAGATACGCAGTATTTT.

The chain joins TRBV5-1 to TRBJ2-4, with D perhaps matching TRBD1 or TRBD2 (5 bases each). V gave up 4 bases and J gave up 0 bases, with 8 bases separating them. CDR1 is SGHRS, CDR2 YFSETQ, per germline. This CDR3 has 14 residues. DNA of the CDR3: TGCGCCAGCAGCGGGGGATTAGCCAAAAACATTCAGTACTTC. Translation: CASSGGLAKNIQYF.

This clonotype was observed many times. The V call is TRBV3-1, the J call TRBJ2-5; D is uncertain. V was trimmed by 1 base and J by 3 bases, leaving 3 bases between them. The CDR3 runs to 12 residues. Germline V gene lookup returns CDR1 LGHDT and CDR2 YNNKEL (reference sequence). CDR3: CASSQAEETQYF. The CDR3 nucleotides read TGTGCCAGCAGCCAAGCTGAAGAGACCCAGTACTTC.

This clonotype was counted many times. The chain is built from TRBV11-1 and TRBJ2-1; 10 bases map to TRBD1. In germline, CDR1 is SGHAT, CDR2 FQDESV (reference sequence). The J segment lost 3 bases and the V segment lost 1 base, leaving 6 bases of the junction unmatched. The CDR3 spans 17 residues. The DNA of the CDR3 is TGTGCCAGCAGCTTAGACTTCCGGGACAGGGGCTACAATGAGCAGTTCTTC. Protein sequence: CASSLDFRDRGYNEQFF. Full variable domain (remainder filled in from reference TRBV11-1 and TRBJ2-1): EAEVAQSPRYKITEKSQAVAFWCDPISGHATLYWYRQILGQGPELLVQFQDESVVDDSQLPKDRFSAERLKGVDSTLKIQPAELGDSAMYLCASSLDFRDRGYNEQFFGPGTRLTVL.

This clonotype was counted many times. The rearrangement links TRBV7-2 to TRBJ1-2; TRBD1 is a possible D gene (5 bases). There are 13 residues in the CDR3. The V end was cut by 4 bases, the J end by 5 bases, with 11 bases between. The germline CDR1 and CDR2 sequences are SGHTA and FQGNSA. This chain's CDR3 is CASSSGRTYGYTF. The DNA for the CDR3 is TGTGCCAGCAGCTCCGGCAGGACATATGGCTACACCTTC.

Many counts were recorded for this clonotype. The chain is built from TRBV7-2 and TRBJ2-4; perhaps TRBD2 as D (7 bases). CDR1 SGHTA and CDR2 FQGNSA come from the germline V gene. The CDR3 spans 13 residues. Deletions cut 2 bases from V and 8 bases from J, with 10 bases between. The DNA for the CDR3 is TGTGCCAGCAGCTTAAGGGGGGGCGACATTCAGTACTTC. Translation: CASSLRGGDIQYF.

This clonotype has a handful of counts. The chain joins TRBV5-1 to TRBJ2-7; the match to TRBD2 covers 7 bases. The CDR3 has 14 residues. Per germline, CDR1 SGHRS and CDR2 YFSETQ. Unmatched junction bases numbered 9, after V lost 3 bases and J lost 6 bases. The CDR3 DNA sequence: TGCGCCAGCAGCTCGCGTGAGGGAGGGTTCGAGCAGTACTTC. This codes for CASSSREGGFEQYF.

This clonotype came up a few times. The gene calls are TRBV5-5 and TRBJ2-7, with D unresolved. Trimming cost V 4 bases and J 0 bases, with 11 bases left between them. From germline, CDR1 is SGHKS and CDR2 YYEKEE (reference sequence). The CDR3 totals 14 residues. CDR3 protein: CASSLLDGSYEQYF. The CDR3 DNA is TGTGCCAGCAGCCTTCTTGACGGCTCCTACGAGCAGTACTTC.

Concerning this clonotype: One junction end does not reproduce the germline sequence, and a read error may be involved. The V gene is TRBV5-5, the J gene TRBJ2-5; 11 positions agree with TRBD2. Germline CDR1 reads SGHKS; CDR2 reads YYEKEE (reference sequence). The CDR3 covers 16 residues. CDR3 sequence: CVSSFRLAGNQETQYF. DNA for the CDR3: TGTGTCAGCAGCTTTCGACTAGCGGGGAACCAAGAGACCCAGTACTTC.

The chain uses TRBV27 and TRBJ2-2; 10 bases are shared with TRBD1. Germline trimming cut 7 bases from V and 6 bases from J; bases unmatched to any gene: 8. Germline-derived CDR1 and CDR2 are MNHEY and SMNVEV (reference sequence). CDR3 size: 15 residues. CDR3: CASKSPGTGAGELFF. DNA for the CDR3: TGTGCCAGCAAATCCCCCGGGACAGGGGCCGGGGAGCTGTTTTTT.